These 22 T cell receptor beta chains were sequenced from one sample in a study of blood T cell repertoires in COVID-19. Using immunoSEQ multiplex PCR, the repertoire was profiled, and TCRdb retains in-frame clones only, with some absent. The profile covers about 230,000 clones, with about nine tenths appearing a single time and less than 4.5% taken by the ten largest. Input material: PBMCs or T cells enriched from blood (not recorded which). These receptors all stem from a woman in her 30s with acute COVID-19.

The gene calls are TRBV5-5 and TRBJ2-7; 9 nucleotides align to TRBD1. Germline values: CDR1 SGHKS, CDR2 YYEKEE (reference sequence). V lost 2 bases and J lost 1; bases outside the gene matches: 4. This CDR3 region has 15 residues. The CDR3 sequence is CASSFTGGQSYEQYF. In nucleotides, the CDR3 is TGTGCCAGCAGCTTTACAGGGGGCCAATCCTACGAGCAGTACTTC.

The chain joins TRBV18 to TRBJ1-2; D not certain. The CDR3 is 15 residues long. Germline values: CDR1 KGHSH, CDR2 LQKENI. V gave up 5 bases and J gave up 4 bases, with 17 bases separating them. The CDR3 loop reads CASSTQGDGSYGYTF. The CDR3, as DNA: TGTGCCAGCTCAACTCAAGGAGACGGAAGCTATGGCTACACCTTC.

The rearrangement links TRBV7-2 to TRBJ1-2; TRBD1 matches at 8 bases. J was trimmed by 6 bases and V by 5 bases; bases with no gene match: 5. The germline CDR1 and CDR2 sequences are SGHTA and FQGNSA. The CDR3 sequence is 13 residues long. The CDR3 reads CASSPDRGDGYTF. For the CDR3, the DNA is TGTGCCAGCAGCCCCGACAGGGGTGATGGCTACACCTTC.

The chain couples TRBV5-1 to TRBJ1-1, with 9 bases aligning to TRBD1. The junction had 7 bases not matched to a gene; V was cut back by 2 bases and J by 5 bases. The germline V gene has CDR1 SGHRS and CDR2 YFSETQ. The CDR3 extends over 15 amino acids. The CDR3 sequence: CASSFRTGEGTEAFF. CDR3 DNA: TGCGCCAGCAGCTTTCGGACAGGGGAAGGTACTGAAGCTTTCTTT.

This chain connects TRBV16 to TRBJ2-2; D gene uncertain. Germline V CDR1 and CDR2: KGHSY, FQNENV. The V gene lost 3 bases and the J gene lost 2 bases, with 7 bases spanning the gap. The CDR3 sequence is 14 residues long. The CDR3 loop reads CASSQTPNTGELFF. For the CDR3, the DNA is TGTGCCAGCAGCCAGACACCTAACACCGGGGAGCTGTTTTTT.

The chain employs TRBV30 and TRBJ1-3; D is uncertain. The CDR3 length is 14 residues. Trimming pared 5 bases from V and 0 bases from J, leaving 11 bases between. Germline V CDR1 and CDR2: GTSNPN, SVGIG (reference sequence). CDR3 sequence (DNA): TGTGCCTGGGATTCGGGGTTCTCTGGAAACACCATATATTTT. It specifies CAWDSGFSGNTIYF.

The chain couples TRBV2 to TRBJ2-1; possible D gene TRBD2, 5 bases. The germline V gene has CDR1 SNHLY and CDR2 FYNNEI. The CDR3 runs 15 residues. V lost 5 bases to trimming and J lost 9 bases, with 20 bases between them. Here the CDR3 reads CASSRTVSGLSEQFF. As DNA, the CDR3 is TGTGCCAGCAGTCGAACCGTGTCAGGACTGAGTGAGCAGTTCTTC.

This rearrangement joins TRBV14 to TRBJ2-1; TRBD2 aligns across 9 bases. The CDR3 contains 16 residues. The germline V gene has CDR1 SGHDN and CDR2 FVKESK. V dropped 4 bases and J dropped 6; count of bases not matched to a gene: 10. CDR3 amino acids: CASSLGSGGIFNEQFF. CDR3 nucleotide sequence: TGTGCCAGCAGCCTGGGAAGCGGGGGGATTTTCAATGAGCAGTTCTTC.

As for this clone: Other nucleotide sequences in the sample specify the same CDR3. This rearrangement joins TRBV7-9 to TRBJ1-2; 9 bases match TRBD1. J gave up 4 bases and V 3 bases, and 3 bases lay outside the gene matches. The CDR3 has 14 amino acids. Germline V CDR1 and CDR2: SEHNR, FQNEAQ (reference sequence). CDR3 in amino acids: CASSLGQGGYGYTF. The CDR3 coding sequence is TGTGCCAGCAGCTTGGGACAGGGCGGCTATGGCTACACCTTC.

This chain joins TRBV7-9 and TRBJ2-5; D gene unclear. The CDR3 sequence is 14 residues long. Trimming cost V 1 base and J 1 base, with 7 bases left between them. Germline loops: CDR1 SEHNR, CDR2 FQNEAQ (reference sequence). This chain's CDR3 is CASSLDIIQETQYF. CDR3 sequence (DNA): TGTGCCAGCAGCTTAGACATAATCCAAGAGACCCAGTACTTC.

The rearrangement links TRBV24-1 to TRBJ2-2; D uncertain. The germline V and J ends were trimmed by 5 bases and 1 base, with 19 bases remaining between them. Germline CDR1 KGHDR, CDR2 SFDVKD. The CDR3 totals 18 residues. In DNA form, the CDR3 reads TGTGCCACCAGTGTTCGACCGAAACCCCGACTGAACACCGGGGAGCTGTTTTTT. It specifies CATSVRPKPRLNTGELFF.

The chain has TRBV7-3 and TRBJ2-7; D is ambiguous. Trimming left V 5 bases short and J 5 bases short, with 7 bases between. This CDR3 region has 11 residues. CDR1 and CDR2 from the germline V gene are SGHTA and FQGTGA. The CDR3 reads CASSLVDEQYF. CDR3 DNA: TGTGCCAGCAGCCTAGTAGACGAGCAGTACTTC.

Points on this clone: A read error may account for a junction end that differs from germline. This rearrangement joins TRBV5-6 to TRBJ1-1, with no clear D. The CDR3 covers 14 residues. Germline V lookup: CDR1 SGHDT, CDR2 YYEEEE. The CDR3: CASSLGGRNPEAFF. CDR3 DNA: TGTGCCAGCAGCTTGGGAGGCCGGAACCCTGAAGCTTTCTTT.

The chain couples TRBV5-1 to TRBJ1-1, with 8 nucleotides matching TRBD1. The germline CDR1 and CDR2 sequences are SGHRS and YFSETQ. Germline trimming cut 1 base from V and 3 bases from J; bases unmatched to any gene: 8. The CDR3 length is 16 residues. The CDR3 nucleotides read TGCGCCAGCAGCTTGACCTCAGGGGGCGGGTACACTGAAGCTTTCTTT. Its translation is CASSLTSGGGYTEAFF. The whole variable domain, filled in from reference TRBV5-1 and TRBJ1-1, reads KAGVTQTPRYLIKTRGQQVTLSCSPISGHRSVSWYQQTPGQGLQFLFEYFSETQRNKGNFPGRFSGRQFSNSRSEMNVSTLELGDSALYLCASSLTSGGGYTEAFFGQGTRLTVV.

This clone was detected only a few times. The chain is built from TRBV14 and TRBJ1-1; perhaps TRBD1 as D (6 bases). This CDR3 contains 17 residues. The germline V gene has CDR1 SGHDN and CDR2 FVKESK. The ends were cut back, 2 bases at V and 5 bases at J, with 21 bases in the middle. CDR3 region: CASSQRGQGRGSTEAFF. CDR3 bases: TGTGCCAGCAGCCAAAGAGGTCAGGGAAGGGGGTCGACTGAAGCTTTCTTT.

The chain carries TRBV19 and TRBJ1-6, with a weak D call TRBD1 (6 bases). The germline gives CDR1 LNHDA, CDR2 SQIVND (reference sequence). This CDR3 comprises 15 residues. V was cut by 4 bases and J by 2 bases, with 9 bases left in between. DNA of the CDR3: TGTGCCAGTAGTACGCAGGGGACCTATAATTCACCCCTCCACTTT. It specifies CASSTQGTYNSPLHF.

The J gene is TRBJ1-2, the V gene TRBV3-1 (or the pseudogene TRBV3-2), with 7 nucleotides matching TRBD1. Germline CDR1 LGHDT, CDR2 YNNKEL (reference sequence). Trimming took 6 bases from V and 3 from J; bases not matched to a gene: 1. The CDR3 covers 12 residues. The CDR3 is CASRQGDYGYTF. CDR3 bases: TGTGCCAGCAGGCAGGGGGACTATGGCTACACCTTC.

This clone was detected only a few times. The rearrangement joins TRBV6-5 to TRBJ2-7, with a tentative D call TRBD1 (5 bases). This CDR3 comprises 12 residues. Germline V CDR1 and CDR2: MNHEY, SVGAGI. With 5 bases removed from V and 3 bases from J, the gap between germline ends came to 8 bases. CDR3 nucleotide sequence: TGTGCCAGCAGTCGGCAGGGCTACGAGCAGTACTTC. Translated, it gives CASSRQGYEQYF.

The chain recombines TRBV7-9 with TRBJ1-4; 7 bases line up with TRBD1. There are 15 residues in the CDR3. The germline V gene encodes CDR1 SEHNR and CDR2 FQNEAQ (reference sequence). V gave up 1 base and J gave up 8 bases; unmatched junction bases: 7. The CDR3, as DNA: TGTGCCAGCAGCTTAGAACAGGGGAAGGGGGAAAAACTGTTTTTT. It specifies CASSLEQGKGEKLFF.

The chain joins TRBV5-1 to TRBJ2-7; D not resolved. Germline V gene lookup returns CDR1 SGHRS and CDR2 YFSETQ. Trimming took 0 bases from V and 2 from J, leaving 6 bases between them. The CDR3 runs 13 residues. CDR3 bases: TGCGCCAGCAGCTTGGGCGGTACCTACGAGCAGTACTTC. Translation: CASSLGGTYEQYF.

V usage is TRBV16 and J usage is TRBJ1-5; D might be TRBD1 (6 bases). CDR1 KGHSY and CDR2 FQNENV come from the germline V gene. The CDR3 has 15 amino acids. The V and J ends lost 6 bases and 1 base respectively, with 13 bases between them. The CDR3 reads CASSQDRLSNQPQHF. CDR3 bases: TGTGCCAGCAGTCAGGACAGACTAAGCAATCAGCCCCAGCATTTT.

The sample holds one count of this clone. In DNA form, the CDR3 reads TGTGCCAGCAGCCCTAGCGGGGGGACCGGGGAGCTGTTTTTT. The encoded protein is CASSPSGGTGELFF. The chain links TRBV7-2 to TRBJ2-2; 11 nucleotides agree with TRBD2. With 5 bases clipped from V and 5 bases from J, the junction kept 1 base outside the gene matches. This CDR3 spans 14 amino acids. Germline loops: CDR1 SGHTA, CDR2 FQGNSA. Full variable domain (outside the CDR3, taken from reference TRBV7-2 and TRBJ2-2): GAGVSQSPSNKVTEKGKDVELRCDPISGHTALYWYRQSLGQGLEFLIYFQGNSAPDKSGLPSDRFSAERTGGSVSTLTIQRTQQEDSAVYLCASSPSGGTGELFFGEGSRLTVL.